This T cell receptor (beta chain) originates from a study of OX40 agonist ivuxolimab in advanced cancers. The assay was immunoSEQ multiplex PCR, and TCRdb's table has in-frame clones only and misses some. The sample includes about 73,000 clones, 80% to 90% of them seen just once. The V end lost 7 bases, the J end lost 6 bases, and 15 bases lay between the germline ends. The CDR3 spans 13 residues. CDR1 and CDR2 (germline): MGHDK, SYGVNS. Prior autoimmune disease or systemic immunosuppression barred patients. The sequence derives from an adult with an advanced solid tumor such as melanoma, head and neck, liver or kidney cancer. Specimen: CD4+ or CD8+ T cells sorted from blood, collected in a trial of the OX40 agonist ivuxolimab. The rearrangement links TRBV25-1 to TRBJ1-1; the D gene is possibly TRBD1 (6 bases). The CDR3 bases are TGTGCCAGCACCCGAGGGGGGATCGCTGAAGCTTTCTTT. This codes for CASTRGGIAEAFF.